This T cell receptor (beta chain) was recovered during a study of blood T cell repertoires in COVID-19. Overall study: Some COVID-19 samples were acute and others convalescent; all came from the United States, Italy and Spain. Sample material is recorded as cDNA or gDNA derived from T cells, B-cell-depleted T cells, or PBMCs.

The germline V gene encodes CDR1 SGHNT and CDR2 YYREEE (reference sequence). V was pared by 6 bases and J by 5 bases, with 2 bases of the junction left unmatched. The CDR3 runs 12 residues. Authors' analysis steps: Nucleated cell counts were estimated from reference gene primer amplification. TCRdb's copy holds only in-frame clones and misses some; the assay was immunoSEQ multiplex PCR. The V and J calls and clone size come from that table; D and trimming were worked out from the DNA. The sample includes tens of thousands of clones, just over 85% seen only once; the top ten take roughly 3.8%. The source is a man aged 50 to 60 with active COVID-19. The V and J genes are TRBV5-4 and TRBJ2-7, with 10 bases lining up with TRBD1. Specimen: peripheral blood. CDR3 sequence: CASKGTGDEQYF. Here the CDR3 DNA reads TGTGCCAGCAAGGGGACAGGGGACGAGCAGTACTTC.